This T cell receptor beta chain is from a study of blood T cells in healthy people across ages. The overall study: With template switching, about one barcoded beta molecule was captured per two T cells. Study-level points and caveats: Fewer expanded clones and more diversity marked long-lived versus aged donors. Unsorted PBMCs prevented conclusive naive versus antigen-experienced comparison.

As concerns this clonotype: No antigen is known for it.

J lost 3 bases, V lost 5 bases, and 9 bases had no gene match. Germline V CDR1 and CDR2: SEHNR, FQNEAQ (reference sequence). The CDR3 is 16 residues long. PCR was performed a second time for about 6 to 12 cycles using a sample-barcoded 5' primer and a J-beta primer mix. TCRdb re-called the 5' RACE reads through MiXCR, storing one row per CDR3 protein. This sample carries some 670,000 distinct CDR3 sequences, under 65% of them seen once, and the ten largest clones take around an eighth. The donors, all healthy, were Caucasians living in Russia, aged about 6 to 95. Material for sequencing was blood. The origin of this receptor is an elderly woman in good health. This rearrangement joins TRBV7-9 to TRBJ2-3; 9 bases match TRBD1. CDR3 nucleotides: TGTGCCAGCAGCCCCCGGACAGGGGTAAAAACAGATACGCAGTATTTT. Its protein product is CASSPRTGVKTDTQYF.